This TCR beta chain is from a study of monozygotic twins with cystic fibrosis. The table came from immunoSEQ multiplex PCR; TCRdb's copy has only in-frame clones and leaves some out. The sample shows 30,000 to 35,000 clones, nearly 98% of them seen only once. With 6 bases removed from V and 0 bases from J, the gap between germline ends came to 13 bases. The germline CDR1 and CDR2 sequences are MNHEY and SVGAGI. The CDR3 has 15 amino acids. Sequencing was done on a sample of blood. The sequence was collected from a girl aged 2 to 9 with cystic fibrosis. The J gene is TRBJ2-3, the V gene TRBV6-5; a weak D match, TRBD2 (6 bases). The CDR3 spells CASRRLGPSTDTQYF. CDR3 nucleotide sequence: TGTGCCAGCAGACGACTAGGCCCTAGCACAGATACGCAGTATTTT.